The clone carrying this T cell receptor beta chain was seen more than once but under ten times. No antigen is known for it. These data come from a study of CD8+CD57+ T cells in acquired aplastic anemia. Points from the study as a whole: A set of approximately 30 CD8+ CDR3 sequences was shared between patients and controls, and these sequences appeared highly expressed in patients.

Genomic DNA, the template, was used for profiling of the TCR beta VDJ and CDR3. TCRdb re-called the reads through MiXCR, storing one row per CDR3 protein. The profile shows under 200,000 distinct CDR3 sequences, roughly 48% of them singletons. This CDR3 has 13 amino acids. V lost 9 bases, J lost 5 bases, and 12 bases lay in between. Per germline, CDR1 KGHDR and CDR2 SFDVKD. Individuals selected for sequencing had exhibited CD8+CD57+ cell expansion on flow cytometry. Sequencing used sorted CD4+, CD8+, or CD8+CD57+ T cells (not recorded which) from PBMCs. The receptor was isolated from a human donor with aplastic anemia. The gene calls are TRBV24-1 and TRBJ1-4; D ambiguous. The CDR3 sequence: CATSGKGNEKLFF. CDR3 coding DNA: TGTGCCACCTCGGGGAAGGGAAATGAAAAACTGTTTTTT.